This TCR beta chain emerged from a study of T-cell reconstitution after alpha-beta-depleted transplantation in children. Preparation of the TCRbeta library was carried out with unique molecular identifiers. TCRdb redid the calling of the PCR reads with MiXCR, one entry per CDR3 protein. This sample has around 200,000 distinct CDR3 sequences, with 8.5% to 10% found just once. This clonotype was seen repeatedly, ten times or more. V lost 1 base and J lost 1, with 14 bases in between. CDR1 is SQVTM, CDR2 ANQGSEA, per germline. This CDR3 region has 16 residues. The input for sequencing was PBMCs from the stem cell graft donor, taken from the stem cell graft. This sequence originates from a human donor who donated a stem cell graft to a child with acute lymphoblastic leukemia. V gene TRBV29-1 combines with J gene TRBJ1-3, with D maybe TRBD1 (5 bases). The CDR3 is CSVEVSPGSSGNTIYF. The CDR3 DNA sequence: TGCAGCGTTGAAGTTTCCCCAGGGTCATCTGGAAACACCATATATTTT.